This TCR beta chain was observed in a study of control samples from healthy donors and cancer patients. Profiled with immunoSEQ multiplex PCR; TCRdb holds only in-frame clones, not every one. This table has 100,000 or so clones, about 83% appearing once. The ends lost 1 base at V and 1 base at J; junction bases unmatched: 3. The CDR3 consists of 17 residues. Per germline, CDR1 LGHNA and CDR2 YSLEER. The V and J genes are TRBV4-3 and TRBJ2-6, with TRBD1 matching over 8 bases. The specimen was blood. The TCR sequence derives from a woman aged 45 to 65 in good health. CDR3 coding DNA: TGCGCCAGCAGCCAAGGACAGGGGATATCTGGGGCCAACGTCCTGACTTTC. It specifies CASSQGQGISGANVLTF.